Following are 26 T cell receptor beta chains from one sample sequenced in a study of regulatory T cells in long-lasting Graves disease. The TCR beta library used iRepertoire HTBI primers with Arm-PCR amplification of CDR3. Using its own MiXCR run on the multiplex PCR reads, TCRdb lists one record per CDR3 protein. The sample records 350,000 to 450,000 distinct CDR3 sequences, around 14% being singletons. As for time point: newly diagnosed GD, antithyroid drugs for less than 3 months. PBMC RNA was the source of the TCR library. The sample also formed part of further work on T cells in Graves' hyperthyroidism and ophthalmopathy.

This sample comprised peripheral blood mononuclear cells (PBMCs), obtained at new diagnosis, from a patient treated with antithyroid drugs. Receptor source: a woman aged 25 to 39 with Graves disease.

The chain joins TRBV28 to TRBJ1-5; D is uncertain. Germline CDR1 is MDHEN and CDR2 is SYDVKM. This CDR3 spans 17 amino acids. Between the trimmed V and J ends, which lost 3 bases and 9 bases, there was a span of 24 bases. In nucleotides, the CDR3 is TGTGCCAGCAGTTTGCCCCATGGACCTTATAGCAATTGGCCCCAGCATTTT. Protein product: CASSLPHGPYSNWPQHF.

This clonotype was counted at least ten times. The V gene is TRBV20-1, the J gene TRBJ2-3; possibly TRBD2 for D (6 bases). The CDR3 is made up of 20 amino acids. The V gene's germline CDR1 is DFQATT and CDR2 SNEGSKA (reference sequence). Trimming stripped 6 bases from V and 0 bases from J, with 31 bases between. The CDR3 DNA follows: TGCAGTGCCGGGGGAAAAGACAGACAACCGACATTCAGTAGCACAGATACGCAGTATTTT. Protein: CSAGGKDRQPTFSSTDTQYF.

Turning to this clonotype: A much larger clone sits a single nucleotide away, making a read error possible. This chain links TRBV28 with TRBJ2-3, with D possibly being TRBD2 (6 bases). The CDR3 is 15 amino acids. The germline V gene encodes CDR1 MDHEN and CDR2 SYDVKM. The CDR3 sequence: CASNVGGTFTDMQYF. The CDR3 DNA follows: TGTGCCAGCAATGTGGGGGGAACCTTCACAGATATGCAGTATTTT.

This chain links TRBV7-6 with TRBJ2-7; D might be TRBD2 (7 bases). The CDR3 length is 18 residues. The V and J ends lost 5 bases and 7 bases respectively, with 30 bases between them. The germline gives CDR1 SGHVS, CDR2 FNYEAQ. CDR3 bases: TGTGCCAGCAGCCAAGGGGGGGGACCGGGCGCCATCCCTACGGAGCAGTACTTC. Its translation: CASSQGGGPGAIPTEQYF.

In its sample, this clonotype was seen many times. The chain couples TRBV5-1 to TRBJ2-1, with D possibly matching TRBD2 (6 bases). Germline lookup yields CDR1 SGHRS and CDR2 YFSETQ. The V end lost 0 bases, the J end lost 0 bases, and 10 bases lay between the germline ends. This CDR3 comprises 16 residues. The CDR3, as DNA: TGCGCCAGCAGCTTGGAGGGGAGGCCCTCCTACAATGAGCAGTTCTTC. Protein sequence: CASSLEGRPSYNEQFF.

This clonotype was seen repeatedly, ten times or more. This chain joins TRBV3-1 and TRBJ2-7; 11 bases are shared with TRBD2. The germline V gene encodes CDR1 LGHDT and CDR2 YNNKEL (reference sequence). The V gene end was trimmed by 0 bases and the J gene end by 1 base; junction bases not matched to a gene: 8. The CDR3 length is 18 residues. The CDR3 protein is CASSQDFGGLAASYEQYF. The CDR3 DNA reads TGTGCCAGCAGCCAAGATTTTGGGGGACTAGCGGCGTCCTACGAGCAGTACTTC.

The sample holds a few counts of this clonotype. The chain is built from TRBV7-6 and TRBJ2-1; 12 bases align to TRBD2. The V gene's germline CDR1 is SGHVS and CDR2 FNYEAQ. Losses at the gene ends were 6 bases for V and 10 bases for J; bases not matched to a gene: 10. This CDR3 has 15 residues. This CDR3 is CASSSELAGGGEQFF. In nucleotides, the CDR3 is TGTGCCAGCAGTTCCGAACTAGCGGGAGGTGGGGAGCAGTTCTTC.

This clonotype showed up many times. The chain joins TRBV28 to TRBJ1-5; tentative D call: TRBD1 (5 bases). V was cut by 2 bases and J by 4 bases, with 9 bases left in between. The CDR3 is made up of 14 amino acids. The germline V gene has CDR1 MDHEN and CDR2 SYDVKM. The CDR3 spells CASSLEGLNQPQHF. CDR3 sequence (DNA): TGTGCCAGCAGTTTAGAGGGACTGAATCAGCCCCAGCATTTT.

This clonotype turned up a few times. The gene calls are TRBV5-1 and TRBJ1-1, with D unresolved. CDR1 is SGHRS and CDR2 is YFSETQ in the germline V gene. With 4 bases removed from V and 0 bases from J, the gap between germline ends came to 10 bases. The CDR3 consists of 14 residues. CDR3 in DNA: TGCGCCAGCAGCCAAACAGAGATGAACACTGAAGCTTTCTTT. It translates to CASSQTEMNTEAFF.

This clonotype appeared many times. Here the CDR3 reads CASSEAVGRRFF. The CDR3 nucleotides are TGTGCCAGCAGTGAAGCGGTCGGGAGAAGATTCTTC. The chain couples TRBV2 to TRBJ2-1; D perhaps matches TRBD2 (6 bases). The CDR3 is made up of 12 amino acids. The germline V and J ends were trimmed by 0 bases and 16 bases, with 13 bases remaining between them. Germline V gives CDR1 SNHLY, CDR2 FYNNEI.

This clonotype appeared a few times. CDR3 bases: TGTGCCACCAGTGACCCAGGGGAGGCAGCTTTCTTT. Its translation: CATSDPGEAAFF. The chain is built from TRBV24-1 and TRBJ1-1, with a weak D call TRBD1 (6 bases). This CDR3 has 12 amino acids. With 4 bases removed from V and 10 bases from J, the gap between germline ends came to 12 bases. Germline V gene data show CDR1 as KGHDR and CDR2 as SFDVKD.

The chain uses TRBV2 and TRBJ2-2; 9 bases are shared with TRBD2. V shed 1 base, J shed 4 bases, and the junction held 4 bases outside the gene matches. Germline V gene data show CDR1 as SNHLY and CDR2 as FYNNEI. The CDR3 sequence is 16 residues long. The CDR3 reads CASSEVAGETTGELFF. CDR3 DNA: TGTGCCAGCAGTGAAGTAGCGGGAGAAACCACCGGGGAGCTGTTTTTT.

This chain links TRBV19 with TRBJ1-1, with a tentative D call TRBD1 (6 bases). Germline V gene lookup returns CDR1 LNHDA and CDR2 SQIVND (reference sequence). V lost 9 bases and J 2 bases, leaving 16 bases between the germline ends. The CDR3 has 14 amino acids. The CDR3 bases are TGTGCCAGGCTGACAGGACTCGGAAACACTGAAGCTTTCTTT. Amino acids: CARLTGLGNTEAFF.

This chain joins TRBV30 and TRBJ1-3; D remains ambiguous. The CDR3 is 15 amino acids. V was pared by 1 base and J by 0 bases, with 10 bases between. CDR1 and CDR2 from the germline V gene are GTSNPN and SVGIG (reference sequence). CDR3 DNA: TGTGCCTGGAGTGGTAAGCGTCTCTCTGGAAACACCATATATTTT. Translated: CAWSGKRLSGNTIYF.

V and J are TRBV7-9 and TRBJ1-2, with D perhaps matching TRBD1 (6 bases). Germline CDR1 is SEHNR and CDR2 is FQNEAQ (reference sequence). CDR3 length: 15 amino acids. V gave up 0 bases and J gave up 4 bases, with 12 bases separating them. The CDR3 loop is CASSLATGTSYGYTF. In DNA form, the CDR3 reads TGTGCCAGCAGCTTAGCAACAGGGACGAGCTATGGCTACACCTTC.

Points on this clonotype: This may stem from a read error, because a much larger clone lies one nucleotide away. The chain is built from TRBV6-1 and TRBJ1-5; no clear D. V was shortened by 4 bases and J by 1 base, with 5 bases between the two germline ends. Germline lookup yields CDR1 MNHNS and CDR2 SASEGT. The CDR3 length is 13 residues. DNA of the CDR3: TGTGCCAGCAGTGCCCGAAGCAATCAGCCCCAGCATTTT. The encoded protein is CASSARSNQPQHF.

This clonotype showed up many times. The V gene is TRBV27, the J gene TRBJ2-1; 12 bases are a match to TRBD2. CDR3 length: 19 residues. The germline V gene encodes CDR1 MNHEY and CDR2 SMNVEV (reference sequence). V dropped 6 bases and J dropped 2; count of bases not matched to a gene: 14. CDR3 sequence reads: CASSLVSRTSGTAYNEQFF. CDR3 coding DNA: TGTGCCAGCAGCCTCGTATCGCGGACTAGCGGGACGGCCTACAATGAGCAGTTCTTC.

The chain links TRBV11-1 to TRBJ2-5; maybe TRBD1 (5 bases). V gave up 2 bases and J gave up 5 bases, with 9 bases separating them. CDR1 and CDR2 from the germline V gene are SGHAT and FQDESV (reference sequence). This CDR3 is 13 amino acids long. Written as DNA, the CDR3 is TGTGCCAGCAGCTTATGGCAGGGCGAGACCCAGTACTTC. Translating it yields CASSLWQGETQYF.

With regard to this clonotype: With only one base between it and a far larger clone, this is likely a read error. The rearrangement links TRBV12-3 or TRBV12-4 to TRBJ2-1; 8 bases align to TRBD2. V dropped 6 bases and J dropped 13; count of bases not matched to a gene: 11. The CDR3 length is 13 residues. The CDR3 reads CASSSSGQETQFF. CDR3 sequence (DNA): TGTGCCAGCAGCTCTAGCGGGCAAGAGACCCAGTTCTTC.

This clonotype was observed a few times. Here the CDR3 DNA reads TGCGCCAGCTCCCCAGATGGCGGCGAGCAGTACTTC. Encoded protein: CASSPDGGEQYF. V gene TRBV5-1 combines with J gene TRBJ2-7; D not certain. This CDR3 has 12 amino acids. Germline lookup yields CDR1 SGHRS and CDR2 YFSETQ. V lost 7 bases and J lost 6, with 14 bases in between.

This clonotype was detected a few times. The chain combines TRBV10-1 with TRBJ1-4; D remains unclear. The germline CDR1 and CDR2 sequences are WNHNN and SYGVQD (reference sequence). This CDR3 has 14 amino acids. With 8 bases removed from V and 0 bases from J, the gap between germline ends came to 10 bases. The CDR3 loop is CASLRKATNEKLFF. For the CDR3, the DNA is TGCGCCAGCCTCAGGAAAGCAACTAATGAAAAACTGTTTTTT.

This clonotype occurred many times. The chain combines TRBV10-3 with TRBJ2-7; D might be TRBD1 or TRBD2, each matching 5 bases. V lost 10 bases to trimming and J lost 7 bases, with 14 bases between them. The CDR3 totals 11 residues. Germline-derived CDR1 and CDR2 are ENHRY and SYGVKD. CDR3 nucleotides: TGTGCCACGGGGCTGCCGGAGGAGCAGTACTTC. This encodes CATGLPEEQYF.

The CDR3 coding sequence is TGTGCCAGCAGCCCGACCTTCGGGACTAGCGGACAAGAGACCCAGTACTTC. This gives the protein CASSPTFGTSGQETQYF. This chain links TRBV14 with TRBJ2-5; 11 bases are a match to TRBD2. From germline, CDR1 is SGHDN and CDR2 FVKESK. The CDR3 is 17 residues long. With V trimmed by 4 bases and J by 2 bases, 9 bases remained unmatched.

Many counts were recorded for this clonotype. This chain links TRBV7-3 with TRBJ2-2, with a weak D call TRBD1 (6 bases). V was shortened by 3 bases and J by 6 bases, with 11 bases between the two germline ends. CDR3 length: 14 residues. Germline V gene data show CDR1 as SGHTA and CDR2 as FQGTGA. The CDR3 is CASSFRGRAGELFF. The CDR3 nucleotides read TGTGCCAGCAGCTTCAGGGGAAGGGCCGGGGAGCTGTTTTTT.

The sample holds a few counts of this clonotype. The chain has TRBV4-1 and TRBJ2-7, with a possible D match to TRBD2 (5 bases). The CDR3 extends over 15 amino acids. Trimming left V 0 bases short and J 6 bases short, with 15 bases between. Germline V CDR1 and CDR2: MGHRA, YSYEKL. CDR3 DNA sequence: TGCGCCAGCAGCCAAGATCCGAGCGGACTGGGCGAGCAGTACTTC. Protein product: CASSQDPSGLGEQYF.

This clonotype has just a few counts. The chain carries TRBV19 and TRBJ2-1; D is possibly TRBD1 (6 bases). Trimming took off 1 base at V and 8 bases at J, with 18 bases between the two ends. Germline-derived CDR1 and CDR2 are LNHDA and SQIVND (reference sequence). This CDR3 spans 16 amino acids. The CDR3 bases are TGTGCCAGTAGTATAGGGAGGACAGTGCGGTTAGATGAGCAGTTCTTC. Translation gives CASSIGRTVRLDEQFF.